This entry concerns a single TCR beta chain. The entry originates in a study of blood T cell repertoires in COVID-19. Some clones are missing from TCRdb's copy, which holds only in-frame ones; the method was immunoSEQ multiplex PCR. This sample has about 180,000 clones, with 70% to 85% found just once. After removal of 4 bases from V and 1 base from J, the junction contained 5 bases not matched to a gene. The CDR3 runs to 16 residues. Germline lookup yields CDR1 SGHDN and CDR2 FVKESK. Sequenced: PBMCs or T cells enriched from blood (not recorded which). The chain is built from TRBV14 and TRBJ1-1; 11 bases line up with TRBD1. The clonotype comes from a man between 50 and 59 years old who had recovered from COVID-19. The CDR3 here is CASSRRDRGENTEAFF. The CDR3 DNA reads TGTGCCAGCAGCCGCCGGGACAGGGGGGAGAACACTGAAGCTTTCTTT.